The clone carrying this TCR beta chain was recorded at least ten times. The sample comes from a study of blood T cell repertoires in COVID-19. About the study: There were acute and convalescent COVID-19 samples, and they came from the United States, Italy and Spain. The cDNA or gDNA used as material had been derived from T cells, B-cell-depleted T cells, or PBMCs.

Original data processing: Reference gene primers were amplified, and this amplification served to estimate nucleated cell counts. Only in-frame clones appear in the TCRdb table, and some are missing; sequencing was by immunoSEQ multiplex PCR. V and J calls and clone size are those listed in that table; D and trimming were worked out from the DNA. The table includes fewer than 250,000 clones, 88% detected once. With V trimmed by 7 bases and J by 4 bases, 5 bases remained unmatched. Germline V gene sequence: CDR1 SGHNT, CDR2 YYREEE (reference sequence). The CDR3 has 13 residues. The V gene is TRBV5-4, the J gene TRBJ1-2; 9 bases are a match to TRBD1. The specimen sequenced was peripheral blood. This clonotype originated in a woman aged 60-70 years with acute or convalescent COVID-19. The CDR3 is CASHDRGIYGYTF. The CDR3 DNA is TGTGCCAGCCATGACAGGGGGATCTATGGCTACACCTTC.